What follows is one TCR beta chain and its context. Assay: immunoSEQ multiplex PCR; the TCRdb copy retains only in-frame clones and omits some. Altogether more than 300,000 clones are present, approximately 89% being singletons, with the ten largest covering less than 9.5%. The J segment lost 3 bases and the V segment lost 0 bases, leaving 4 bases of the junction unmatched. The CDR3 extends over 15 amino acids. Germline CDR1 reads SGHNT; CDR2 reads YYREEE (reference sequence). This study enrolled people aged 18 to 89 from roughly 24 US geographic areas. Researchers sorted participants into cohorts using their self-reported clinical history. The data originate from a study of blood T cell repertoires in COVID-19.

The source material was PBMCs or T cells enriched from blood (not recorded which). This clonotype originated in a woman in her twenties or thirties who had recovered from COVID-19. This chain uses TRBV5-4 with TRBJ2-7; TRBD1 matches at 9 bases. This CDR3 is CASSLGGQGRYEQYF. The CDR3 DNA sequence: TGTGCCAGCAGCTTGGGGGGACAGGGACGCTACGAGCAGTACTTC.